A selection of T cell receptor beta chains follows, all from one sample in a study of OX40 agonist ivuxolimab in advanced cancers. Using immunoSEQ multiplex PCR, the repertoire was profiled, and TCRdb retains in-frame clones only, with some absent. The repertoire holds some 100,000 clones, with 90% as singletons. Sequenced material: CD4+ or CD8+ T cells sorted from blood, taken in a trial of the OX40 agonist ivuxolimab. These receptors were obtained from an adult with an advanced solid tumor such as melanoma, head and neck, liver or kidney cancer. Each CDR3 is given with its conserved first and last residue. D genes are given only for firm matches.

V	J	D	CDR3	DNA
TRBV15	TRBJ1-5	NA	CATSRAQQPQHF	TGTGCCACCAGCAGAGCACAACAGCCCCAGCATTTT
TRBV10-1	TRBJ2-3	TRBD2	CASSPSGGAATQYF	TGCGCCAGCAGTCCTAGCGGGGGGGCGGCTACGCAGTATTTT
TRBV30	TRBJ1-2	TRBD1	CAWSLGGASGYTF	TGTGCCTGGAGTTTAGGGGGCGCGAGTGGCTACACCTTC
TRBV6-5	TRBJ2-7	TRBD1	CASSRQGGLAYEQYF	TGTGCCAGCAGTCGACAGGGGGGGTTAGCCTACGAGCAGTACTTC
TRBV5-8	TRBJ2-7	NA	CASSFRVGLREQYF	TGTGCCAGCAGCTTTAGAGTCGGCCTTAGGGAGCAGTACTTC
TRBV19	TRBJ2-3	NA	CASSMQGGTTDTQYF	TGTGCCAGTAGTATGCAGGGAGGCACCACAGATACGCAGTATTTT
TRBV5-1	TRBJ1-4	NA	CASSLVGLAGEKLFF	TGCGCCAGCAGCTTGGTGGGGTTAGCCGGTGAAAAACTGTTTTTT
TRBV15	TRBJ2-7	TRBD1	CATSRDKNRGDERYF	TGTGCCACCAGCAGAGATAAGAACAGGGGGGATGAGCGGTACTTC
TRBV6-6	TRBJ1-6	NA	CASTRGDSPLHF	TGTGCCAGCACCCGGGGGGATTCACCCCTCCACTTT
TRBV30	TRBJ2-7	TRBD1	CAWSVNRGVYEQYF	TGTGCCTGGAGTGTAAACAGGGGGGTCTACGAGCAGTACTTC
TRBV5-6	TRBJ1-3	TRBD1	CASSGAGTGRNTIYF	TGTGCCAGCAGCGGCGCCGGGACAGGGAGAAACACCATATATTTT